Following are 5 T cell receptor beta chains from one sample sequenced in a study of OX40 agonist ivuxolimab in advanced cancers. Using immunoSEQ multiplex PCR, the repertoire was profiled, and TCRdb retains in-frame clones only, with some absent. This table holds tens of thousands of clones, roughly 85% found once. Sequencing was performed on CD4+ or CD8+ T cells sorted from blood, taken in a trial of the OX40 agonist ivuxolimab. Every receptor here comes from an adult with an advanced solid tumor such as melanoma, head and neck, liver or kidney cancer.

The chain uses TRBV29-1 and TRBJ2-5; 8 bases line up with TRBD1. The CDR3 sequence is 16 residues long. The J segment lost 5 bases and the V segment lost 4 bases, leaving 15 bases of the junction unmatched. The germline V gene encodes CDR1 SQVTM and CDR2 ANQGSEA. CDR3 nucleotides: TGCAGCGTTGTGGTAGTGGGGCAGGGGGCAGGTGAGACCCAGTACTTC. Protein sequence: CSVVVVGQGAGETQYF.

This sequence joins TRBV7-9 and TRBJ2-1; the D call may be TRBD1 or TRBD2 (5 bases each). Trimming took off 4 bases at V and 10 bases at J, with 14 bases between the two ends. The length of the CDR3 is 13 residues. Germline CDR1 is SEHNR and CDR2 is FQNEAQ (reference sequence). The CDR3 DNA reads as TGTGCCAGCAGCTCCTCCGGGGCTCGGGAGCAGTTCTTC. This gives the protein CASSSSGAREQFF.

The V gene is TRBV5-1, the J gene TRBJ2-3, with no clear D. The germline V gene has CDR1 SGHRS and CDR2 YFSETQ. V was pared by 0 bases and J by 2 bases, with 7 bases between. The length of the CDR3 is 14 residues. The CDR3 region has the DNA TGCGCCAGCAGCTTGGAGGAGCACACAGATACGCAGTATTTT. It codes for CASSLEEHTDTQYF.

The rearrangement links TRBV11-2 to TRBJ1-3; a possible D gene is TRBD1 (5 bases). Trimming removed 5 bases from V and 9 bases from J, with 17 bases in between. This CDR3 has 14 residues. Germline V gene sequence: CDR1 SGHAT, CDR2 FQNNGV. DNA of the CDR3: TGTGCCAGCAGCCCAGGGACGGATTATGGCACCATATATTTT. It is translated as CASSPGTDYGTIYF. Together with reference TRBV11-2 and TRBJ1-3, the CDR3 gives the full variable domain: EAGVAQSPRYKIIEKRQSVAFWCNPISGHATLYWYQQILGQGPKLLIQFQNNGVVDDSQLPKDRFSAERLKGVDSTLKIQPAKLEDSAVYLCASSPGTDYGTIYFGEGSWLTVV.

The rearrangement joins TRBV19 to TRBJ1-5, with D perhaps TRBD1 (5 bases). CDR3 size: 14 residues. Germline V CDR1 and CDR2: LNHDA, SQIVND (reference sequence). Trimming took 4 bases from V and 4 from J, leaving 11 bases between them. The CDR3 bases are TGTGCCAGTAGTAAAGGGGATGGGAATCAGCCCCAGCATTTT. Amino acid sequence: CASSKGDGNQPQHF.